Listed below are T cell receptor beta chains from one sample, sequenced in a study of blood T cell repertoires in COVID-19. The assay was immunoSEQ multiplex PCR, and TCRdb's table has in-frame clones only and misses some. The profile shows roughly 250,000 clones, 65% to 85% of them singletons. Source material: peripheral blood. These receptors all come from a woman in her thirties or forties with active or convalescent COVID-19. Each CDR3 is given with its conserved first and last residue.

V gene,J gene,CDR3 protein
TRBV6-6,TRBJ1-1,CASKGGKNTEAFF
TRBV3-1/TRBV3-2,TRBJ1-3,CASSPQGAAGNTIYF
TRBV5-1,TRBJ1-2,CASSPQGAGYGYTF
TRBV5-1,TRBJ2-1,CASSEDTYNEQFF
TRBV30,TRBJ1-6,CAWGVGAESPLHF
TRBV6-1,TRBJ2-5,CASSEGQQETQYF
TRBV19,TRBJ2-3,CASRPTSGGVASQYF
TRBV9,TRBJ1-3,CASSESNGDTIYF
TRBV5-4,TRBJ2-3,CASSLVSSPDTQYF
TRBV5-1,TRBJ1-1,CASSLVDRREAFF
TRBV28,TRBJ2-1,CASSKTATYNEQFF
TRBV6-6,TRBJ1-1,CASSQGVEAFF
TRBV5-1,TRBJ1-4,CASSLIPDRASEKLFF
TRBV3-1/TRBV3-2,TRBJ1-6,CASSQDRGSSPLHF
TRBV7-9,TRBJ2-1,CASSGEGDRAGYNEQFF
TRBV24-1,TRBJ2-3,CATSDPRGHGTDTQYF
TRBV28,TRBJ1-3,CASSLYSSSGNTIYF
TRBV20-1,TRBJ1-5,CSASKGGDNQPQHF
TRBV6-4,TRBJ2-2,CASSIRGGDTGELFF
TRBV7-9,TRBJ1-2,CASSLTQVTNYGYTF
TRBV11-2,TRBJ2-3,CASSLNGLPTDTQYF
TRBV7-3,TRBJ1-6,CASSLETFSPLHF
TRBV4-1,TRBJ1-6,CASSQGGISPLHF
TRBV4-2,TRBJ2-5,CASSQGADSGGQETQYF
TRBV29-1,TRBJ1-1,CSAGTALNTEAFF
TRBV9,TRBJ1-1,CASQRGANTEAFF
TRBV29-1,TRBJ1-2,CSVEDWGPQQGLGYGYTF
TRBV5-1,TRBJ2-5,CASSLYANPQETQYF
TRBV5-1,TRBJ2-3,CASSFSGDRSTDTQYF
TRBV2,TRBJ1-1,CARRTGVTEAFF
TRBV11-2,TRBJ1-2,CASSFAGGYGYTF
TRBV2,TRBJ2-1,CASSDGRRGYNEQFF
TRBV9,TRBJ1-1,CASSVGYQTEAFF
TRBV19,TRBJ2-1,CASRQRGPGYNEQFF
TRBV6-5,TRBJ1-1,CASSYSTPNTEAFF
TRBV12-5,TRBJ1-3,CASGLEPRNTIYF
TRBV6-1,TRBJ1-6,CASSEGFRGAYNSPLHF
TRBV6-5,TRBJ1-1,CASKQRGFGTEAFF
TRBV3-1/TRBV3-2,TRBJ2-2,CASSNRDIGRTGELFF
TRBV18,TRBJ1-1,CASSTRTGGTEAFF
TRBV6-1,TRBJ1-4,CASSEVVGQGEKLFF
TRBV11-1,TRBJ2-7,CASSFTGQGTPYEQYF
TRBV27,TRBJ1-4,CASSLSGQANEKLFF
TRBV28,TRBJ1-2,CASSLDSYGYTF
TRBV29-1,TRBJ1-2,CSVDQRNRGAYGYTF
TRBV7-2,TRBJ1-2,CASSSWTGMDGYTF
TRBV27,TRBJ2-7,CASSLAAWYEQYF
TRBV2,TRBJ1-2,CASSRDIPQQGGYTF
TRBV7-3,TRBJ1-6,CASSTGRGRGSPLHF
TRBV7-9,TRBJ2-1,CASSLSSTGGHNEQFF
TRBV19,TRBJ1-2,CASSMAGKGYTF
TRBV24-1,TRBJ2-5,CATSDRSGSKGTQYF
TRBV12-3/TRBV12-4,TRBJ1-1,CASVVGTEAFF